This T cell receptor beta chain stems from a study of blood T cells in healthy people across ages. A second about 6 to 12 cycle PCR used barcoded and J-beta primers. Via MiXCR, TCRdb re-called the 5' RACE reads, giving one row per CDR3 protein. The sample has 1.5 million to 2 million distinct CDR3 sequences; around 35% are singletons. This clonotype has more than one count but fewer than ten. Germline V gene sequence: CDR1 SEHNR, CDR2 FQNEAQ (reference sequence). CDR3 length: 15 amino acids. The V gene lost 7 bases and the J gene lost 0 bases, with 13 bases spanning the gap. The sequenced sample consisted of blood. The receptor was isolated from a woman between 25 and 40 years old in good health. V is TRBV7-9 and J is TRBJ2-1, with D maybe TRBD2 (5 bases). The CDR3 protein is CASTPSGSSYNEQFF. CDR3 bases: TGTGCCAGCACCCCGTCGGGGAGCTCCTACAATGAGCAGTTCTTC. The full variable domain, rest sourced from reference TRBV7-9 and TRBJ2-1, is DTGVSQNPRHKITKRGQNVTFRCDPISEHNRLYWYRQTLGQGPEFLTYFQNEAQLEKSRLLSDRFSAERPKGSFSTLEIQRTEQGDSAMYLCASTPSGSSYNEQFFGPGTRLTVL.